This T cell receptor (beta chain) was observed in a study of graft-versus-host responses after intestinal transplantation (dated by TCRdb to the early 2020s). About the full investigation: The transplants that recipients received were multivisceral, liver-intestinal, or isolated intestinal. Every recipient was given anti-thymocyte globulin induction, followed by roughly 3 years of maintenance tacrolimus and steroids. After intestinal transplantation, graft-versus-host and host-versus-graft alloreactive T cell clones were followed in the graft, circulation and bone marrow using bulk TCR-beta CDR3 sequencing. Alloreactive clones were identified by sequencing pre-transplant mixed lymphocyte reaction products and comparing them with unstimulated pre-transplant donor and recipient T cells. The cohort enrolled 20 to 30 intestinal transplant recipients, one of whom was a retransplant, and 3 patients without pretransplant specimens were excluded. Donor T cell macrochimerism was defined as a peak of at least 4% donor T cells among recipient peripheral blood mononuclear cells. Instead of going to the commercial service, samples from three later patients were sequenced in-house on an Illumina MiSeq and processed with MiXCR. Findings and caveats that apply to the study as a whole: Early after transplant, peak levels of circulating GvH clones were found to be associated with declines in HvG clones. High GvH to HvG T cell clonal ratios were observed in the allografts of patients with donor T cell macrochimerism. GvH clones were found in recipient bone marrow, and some of the GvH clones appeared earlier in ileal mucosa or blood, which is consistent with an intestinal mucosal origin. Conclusions were limited by the relatively low number and heterogeneity of intestinal transplant patients.

Library generation was performed with the immunoSEQ multiplex PCR assay. For most patients, genomic DNA was isolated with the Qiagen DNeasy Blood and Tissue Kit and sent frozen to Adaptive Biotechnologies for TCR sequencing. For most patients, genomic DNA was subjected to high-throughput TCR-beta CDR3 sequencing by Adaptive Biotechnologies. As for the original processing: TCR sequencing data for 15 to 20 patients were retrieved from Adaptive's ImmunoSEQ software; three other patients were processed with MiXCR and VDJtools. CD4 versus CD8 sorting errors were corrected by removing sequences found in both subsets at a frequency ratio below 5:1. CDR3 nucleotide sequences shared between donor and recipient were removed because the origin of such sequences could not be assigned. To count as alloreactive, a clone needed at least 2-fold expansion over unstimulated cells and a minimum CFSE-low frequency of 0.002% (template counts) or 0.001% (read counts). Clones detected in sequenced pre-transplant spleen, lymph node, or MLR CFSE-low populations of the donor or recipient were defined as mappable. Cumulative frequency of alloreactive clones was calculated as a percentage of all sequences weighted by copy number. Drawn from immuneACCESS, this table holds only the in-frame rearrangements with V and J called that TCRdb kept. Clones are partly lost; checked studies trace under half to an unresolved V gene and leave the rest unexplained. The V and J calls and clone size come from that table; D and trimming were worked out from the DNA. Recorded for this sample are 95,000 to 110,000 clones; approximately 93% of them occurred a single time. The top ten clones comprise 0.95% to 1.5% of the sample.

A remark on this clone: Its antigen remains undetermined. The record has no base qualities; no much larger clone is one base away.

This sample's time point label indicates: cells obtained before transplantation from donor or recipient. CD3+CD4+ and CD3+CD8+ populations were FACS-sorted from unstimulated pre-transplant donor and recipient cells taken from spleen or lymph nodes. Here the sequenced sample was unstimulated CD8+ T cells sorted from spleen or lymph node cells, taken before intestinal transplant. The receptor comes from a human donor who received an intestinal transplant.

The CDR3 corresponds to CASSLGDRGYEKLFF. The sequence in DNA is TGTGCCAGCAGCCTGGGGGACAGGGGGTATGAAAAACTGTTTTTT. The V and J genes are TRBV27 and TRBJ1-4, and 11 junctional nucleotides match TRBD1. The germline V gene encodes CDR1 MNHEY and CDR2 SMNVEV (reference sequence). The CDR3 spans 15 residues, from the cysteine through the phenylalanine. Only the CDR3 part of the read is kept: 45 bases, read in frame from the first base. V is trimmed back by 6 bases and J by 6 bases, and the junction contains 6 bases that no gene match accounts for.